This note documents a single T cell receptor beta chain sequence. This sample stems from a study of monozygotic twins with inflammatory bowel disease. TCRdb reanalyzed the 5' RACE reads and collapses them to one entry per CDR3 protein, without DNA. This sample lists about 160,000 distinct CDR3 sequences; its ten largest clones have roughly 3%. CDR3 length: 11 residues. CDR1 and CDR2 (germline): MNHEY, SVGEGT. The specimen sequenced was blood. The clonotype was recovered from a human donor with ulcerative colitis or Crohn's disease, or a healthy co-twin of an affected twin (not recorded which). The rearrangement uses TRBV6-2 or TRBV6-3 and TRBJ2-7. CDR3 loop: CASWDYYEQYF.